A single sample gave rise to the 19 T cell receptor beta chains below, sequenced in a study of cytomegalovirus exposure and HLA in healthy donors. 60 Vbeta and 13 Jbeta primers were used in PCR. Data came from immunoSEQ multiplex PCR; TCRdb stores just in-frame clones and leaves some out. Of roughly 150,000 clones in the sample, around 80% were seen once. What was sequenced was PBMCs. The receptors stem from a woman aged 40-49 years in good health and CMV-seronegative.

The rearrangement joins TRBV5-4 to TRBJ2-7, with 9 bases identical to TRBD1. CDR1 is SGHNT and CDR2 is YYREEE in the germline V gene (reference sequence). The ends lost 4 bases at V and 2 bases at J; junction bases unmatched: 4. The length of the CDR3 is 14 residues. The CDR3 region has the DNA TGTGCCAGCAGCCCGGGGACAGGGCCCTACGAGCAGTACTTC. This codes for CASSPGTGPYEQYF.

The chain couples TRBV5-1 to TRBJ2-1; D is perhaps TRBD1 (6 bases). V was cut by 2 bases and J by 4 bases, with 10 bases left in between. The CDR3 length is 14 residues. CDR1 and CDR2 from the germline V gene are SGHRS and YFSETQ. The chain's CDR3 is CASSLGDMYNEQFF. The CDR3 DNA follows: TGCGCCAGCAGCTTAGGGGACATGTACAATGAGCAGTTCTTC.

The J gene is TRBJ2-3, the V gene TRBV13; D possibly corresponds to TRBD2 (6 bases). The CDR3 is made up of 16 amino acids. Germline CDR1 reads PRHDT; CDR2 reads FYEKMQ (reference sequence). Trimming cost V 2 bases and J 0 bases, with 12 bases left between them. The CDR3 protein is CASSLNTGTSTDTQYF. For the CDR3, the DNA is TGTGCCAGCAGCTTAAATACCGGGACTAGCACAGATACGCAGTATTTT.

This chain joins TRBV11-2 and TRBJ1-4, with 8 bases identical to TRBD1. CDR3 size: 17 residues. Germline V lookup: CDR1 SGHAT, CDR2 FQNNGV. J lost 3 bases, V lost 5 bases, and 11 bases had no gene match. CDR3 nucleotide sequence: TGTGCCAGCAGCACCATCCGGACAGGGCCTCCTAATGAAAAACTGTTTTTT. Translated, it gives CASSTIRTGPPNEKLFF.

The V gene is TRBV21-1, the J gene TRBJ1-5; the tabulated D call, TRBD1, remains unverified against the DNA. TRBV21-1 is termed a pseudogene. The CDR3 length is 15 residues. The CDR3 region is CASKRQGPSNQPQHF. The CDR3 DNA sequence: TGTGCCAGCAAGAGACAGGGACCTAGCAATCAGCCCCAGCATTTT.

The chain has TRBV10-3 and TRBJ2-6; D perhaps matches TRBD1 (7 bases). Per the germline V gene, CDR1 is ENHRY and CDR2 is SYGVKD. V lost 6 bases, J lost 3 bases, and 21 bases lay in between. This CDR3 comprises 18 residues. The CDR3, as DNA: TGTGCCATCAGGGGGACAGCGCAAAGGGAGGATGGGGCCAACGTCCTGACTTTC. Its protein is CAIRGTAQREDGANVLTF.

The rearrangement uses TRBV19 and TRBJ2-5; TRBD1 matches at 11 bases. CDR1 and CDR2 from the germline V gene are LNHDA and SQIVND (reference sequence). The CDR3 contains 17 residues. V dropped 3 bases and J dropped 5; count of bases not matched to a gene: 11. In nucleotides, the CDR3 is TGTGCCAGTAGTATTGGGGACAGGGGGAGTTCGCGGGAGACCCAGTACTTC. Its protein is CASSIGDRGSSRETQYF.

The V gene is TRBV5-1, the J gene TRBJ2-7, with 9 bases lining up with TRBD1. Trimming at V came to 1 base and at J to 6 bases, leaving 8 bases not matched to a gene. The germline gives CDR1 SGHRS, CDR2 YFSETQ. The length of the CDR3 is 15 residues. CDR3 loop: CASSLRSGQGSEQYF. CDR3 coding DNA: TGCGCCAGCAGCTTGAGATCGGGACAGGGCTCCGAGCAGTACTTC.

The chain has TRBV7-7 and TRBJ2-3, with D perhaps matching TRBD1 (6 bases). Trimming stripped 5 bases from V and 3 bases from J, with 9 bases between. The CDR3 length is 13 residues. Germline CDR1 SSHAT, CDR2 FNYEAQ (reference sequence). The CDR3 loop is CASSTDRTDTQYF. The DNA for the CDR3 is TGTGCCAGCAGCACAGACAGGACAGATACGCAGTATTTT.

The CDR3 region is CASSFAGGLHTYEQYF. The CDR3 DNA follows: TGTGCCAGCAGTTTCGCGGGAGGGTTACATACCTACGAGCAGTACTTC. The chain has TRBV28 and TRBJ2-7; 9 nucleotides align to TRBD2. This CDR3 comprises 16 residues. Trimming at V came to 3 bases and at J to 2 bases, leaving 8 bases not matched to a gene. Germline V gives CDR1 MDHEN, CDR2 SYDVKM.

The chain employs TRBV29-1 and TRBJ2-1, with 9 bases fitting TRBD1. Germline lookup yields CDR1 SQVTM and CDR2 ANQGSEA. V lost 5 bases and J lost 2; bases outside the gene matches: 1. The CDR3 totals 13 residues. The CDR3 loop reads CSVTGGTYNEQFF. The CDR3 region has the DNA TGCAGCGTTACAGGGGGCACCTACAATGAGCAGTTCTTC.

DNA for the CDR3: TGTGCCAGCAGGGACTACTCCTACAATGAGCAGTTCTTC. Protein sequence: CASRDYSYNEQFF. The chain recombines TRBV6-1 with TRBJ2-1, with D possibly matching TRBD2 (6 bases). Germline CDR1 and CDR2: MNHNS and SASEGT. Deletions cut 6 bases from V and 0 bases from J, with 6 bases between. The length of the CDR3 is 13 residues.

In regard to this clone: The junction and the germline gene differ at one end; a read error may be behind it. The chain links TRBV7-9 to TRBJ2-7; the D gene is possibly TRBD2 (5 bases). This CDR3 has 15 amino acids. The germline V gene encodes CDR1 SEHNR and CDR2 FQNEAQ (reference sequence). CDR3 DNA: TGTTCCAGCAGCTCTGTCAGAAGGACTTCCTACGAGCAGTACTTC. This gives the protein CSSSSVRRTSYEQYF.

This clone was seen a handful of times. The V call is TRBV12-5, the J call TRBJ2-3; possibly TRBD1 for D (5 bases). Germline CDR1 reads LGHNT; CDR2 reads FRNRAP. V was shortened by 1 base and J by 3 bases, with 8 bases between the two germline ends. This CDR3 has 14 amino acids. The CDR3 loop reads CASGLDRKTDTQYF. CDR3 coding DNA: TGTGCTAGTGGTTTGGACAGGAAAACAGATACGCAGTATTTT.

In its sample, this clone was seen a few times. The chain carries TRBV4-3 and TRBJ1-5, with D possibly TRBD1 on 6 matching bases. The CDR3 is 16 residues long. Germline V gene sequence: CDR1 LGHNA, CDR2 YSLEER. V was shortened by 0 bases and J by 3 bases, with 12 bases between the two germline ends. The CDR3 DNA follows: TGCGCCAGCAGCCAAGACCGTGACAGGTACAATCAGCCCCAGCATTTT. Translation gives CASSQDRDRYNQPQHF.

The chain is built from TRBV10-1 and TRBJ1-5; perhaps TRBD1 as D (6 bases). The length of the CDR3 is 17 residues. Germline values: CDR1 WNHNN, CDR2 SYGVQD (reference sequence). The V end was cut by 6 bases, the J end by 1 base, with 19 bases between. DNA for the CDR3: TGCGCCAGCAGGCCGGACAGAGGATTTCGGAGCAATCAGCCCCAGCATTTT. It encodes CASRPDRGFRSNQPQHF.

The rearrangement links TRBV11-3 to TRBJ2-7; D is possibly TRBD2 (6 bases). The CDR3 runs to 12 residues. Deletions cut 4 bases from V and 9 bases from J, with 13 bases between. CDR1 and CDR2 from the germline V gene are SGHNT and YENEEA. This CDR3 is CASSSHLGGQYF. The DNA for the CDR3 is TGTGCCAGCAGCTCCCATCTGGGAGGGCAGTACTTC.

The chain combines TRBV29-1 with TRBJ2-7; TRBD2 might be the D (5 bases). The CDR3 sequence is 14 residues long. Germline V gives CDR1 SQVTM, CDR2 ANQGSEA. V was pared by 6 bases and J by 2 bases, with 17 bases between. CDR3 bases: TGCAGCGTAGTGGGTGCCCGGGGAACCTACGAGCAGTACTTC. Encoded protein: CSVVGARGTYEQYF.

The V call is TRBV27, the J call TRBJ2-2; the D is unclear. In germline, CDR1 is MNHEY, CDR2 SMNVEV (reference sequence). This CDR3 contains 17 residues. Trimming stripped 7 bases from V and 3 bases from J, with 21 bases between. CDR3 residues: CASTRLPPLGDTGELFF. Written as DNA, the CDR3 is TGTGCCAGCACTCGACTCCCCCCGCTAGGTGACACCGGGGAGCTGTTTTTT.